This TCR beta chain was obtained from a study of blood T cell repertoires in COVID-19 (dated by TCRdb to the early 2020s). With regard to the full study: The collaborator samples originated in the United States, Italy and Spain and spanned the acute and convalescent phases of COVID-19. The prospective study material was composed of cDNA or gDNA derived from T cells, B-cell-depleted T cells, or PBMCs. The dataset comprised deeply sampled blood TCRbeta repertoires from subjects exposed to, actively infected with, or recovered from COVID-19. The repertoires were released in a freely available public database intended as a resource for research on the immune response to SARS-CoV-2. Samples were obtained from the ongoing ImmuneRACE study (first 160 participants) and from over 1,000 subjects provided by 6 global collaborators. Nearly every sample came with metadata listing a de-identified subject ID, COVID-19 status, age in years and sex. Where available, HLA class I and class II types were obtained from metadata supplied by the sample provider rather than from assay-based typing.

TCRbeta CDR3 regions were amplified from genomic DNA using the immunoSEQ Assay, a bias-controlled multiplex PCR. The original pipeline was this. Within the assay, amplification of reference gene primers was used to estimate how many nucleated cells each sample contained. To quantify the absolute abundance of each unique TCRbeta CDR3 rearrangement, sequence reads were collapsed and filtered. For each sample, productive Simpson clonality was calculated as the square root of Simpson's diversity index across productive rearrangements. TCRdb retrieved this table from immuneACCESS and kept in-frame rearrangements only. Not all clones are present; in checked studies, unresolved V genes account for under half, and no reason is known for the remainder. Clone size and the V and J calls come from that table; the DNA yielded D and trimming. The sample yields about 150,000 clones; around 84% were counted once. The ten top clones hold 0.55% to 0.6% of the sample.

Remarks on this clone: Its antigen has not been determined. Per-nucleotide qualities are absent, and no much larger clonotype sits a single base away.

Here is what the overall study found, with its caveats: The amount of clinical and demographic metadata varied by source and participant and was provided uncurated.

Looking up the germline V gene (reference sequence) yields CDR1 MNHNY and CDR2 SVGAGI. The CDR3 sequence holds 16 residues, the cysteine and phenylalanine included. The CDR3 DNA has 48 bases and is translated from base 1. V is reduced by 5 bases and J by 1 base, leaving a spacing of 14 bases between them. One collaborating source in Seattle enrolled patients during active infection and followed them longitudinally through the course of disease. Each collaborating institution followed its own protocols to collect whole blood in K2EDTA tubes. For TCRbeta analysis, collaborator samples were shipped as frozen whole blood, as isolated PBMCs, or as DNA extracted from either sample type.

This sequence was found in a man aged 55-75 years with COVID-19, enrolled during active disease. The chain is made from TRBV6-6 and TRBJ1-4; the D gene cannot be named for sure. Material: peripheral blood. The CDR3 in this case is CASSATARQTNEKLFF. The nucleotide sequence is TGTGCCAGCAGTGCGACTGCCCGGCAAACTAATGAAAAACTGTTTTTT.